The clone carrying this T cell receptor beta chain is a singleton in its sample. Its antigen is not identified. The data stem from a study of response to subunit inactivated influenza vaccine. The germline gives CDR1 WNHNN, CDR2 SYGVQD (reference sequence). This CDR3 comprises 15 residues. V shed 10 bases, J shed 4 bases, and the junction held 12 bases outside the gene matches. General study findings and limits: A suggestion made by the authors is that each seasonal influenza vaccination recruits few new T cells.

One entry per CDR3 protein results from TCRdb running MiXCR on the RT-PCR reads. Of 150,000 to 200,000 distinct CDR3 sequences in the sample, about an eighth are singletons; the top ten hold around 32%. This sample also belongs to another study, concerning T cells expressing NK-cell markers. That report notes: Template switching by 5'RACE with UMIs generated the TCR beta cDNA. Seven HCMV-seropositive donors and one seronegative donor made up the eight sequenced donors. In a few donors, dominant clonotypes made up roughly 25-60.1% of CD3+CD56-NKG2C+ cells.

The receptor comes from a man aged 50-59 years who received an inactivated influenza vaccine. The material was CD8+ T cells sorted from PBMCs, obtained about 11 days after vaccination. The V gene is TRBV10-1, the J gene TRBJ2-3, with 9 nucleotides matching TRBD1. DNA for the CDR3: TGCGCCACCCGGCCGGGACAGGGCTCTCCAGATACGCAGTATTTT. Residues: CATRPGQGSPDTQYF.